This entry lists 30 T cell receptor beta chains sequenced from one sample in a study of blood T cell repertoires in COVID-19. Generated by immunoSEQ multiplex PCR, the TCRdb table keeps only in-frame clones and is missing some. The sample lists about 270,000 clones; 85% to 90% were seen once. What was sequenced was PBMCs or T cells enriched from blood (not recorded which). Source of these receptors: a woman between 18 and 30 years old who had recovered from COVID-19.

V and J are TRBV19 and TRBJ2-7, with D perhaps matching TRBD1 (6 bases). Trimming took 4 bases from V and 7 from J, leaving 14 bases between them. Germline V gene lookup returns CDR1 LNHDA and CDR2 SQIVND (reference sequence). The CDR3 sequence is 13 residues long. This chain's CDR3 is CASSTDRRIEQYF. The CDR3 nucleotides are TGTGCCAGTAGTACCGACAGGAGGATTGAGCAGTACTTC.

This clone was seen more than once but under ten times. The V gene is TRBV10-1, the J gene TRBJ1-6; the match to TRBD1 covers 10 bases. CDR1 and CDR2 (germline): WNHNN, SYGVQD (reference sequence). This CDR3 comprises 13 residues. V gave up 3 bases and J gave up 13 bases; unmatched junction bases: 3. The DNA for the CDR3 is TGCGCCAGCAGTGAACGGGACAGGGGTCCCCTCCACTTT. As protein: CASSERDRGPLHF.

This sequence joins TRBV28 and TRBJ2-1; 8 bases agree with TRBD1. Germline trimming cut 3 bases from V and 4 bases from J; bases unmatched to any gene: 11. This CDR3 has 17 residues. Germline CDR1 is MDHEN and CDR2 is SYDVKM. The CDR3 here is CASSLGKGTGFYNEQFF. For the CDR3, the DNA is TGTGCCAGCAGTTTGGGAAAGGGGACAGGTTTTTACAATGAGCAGTTCTTC.

V usage is TRBV27 and J usage is TRBJ1-1, with D uncertain. The germline V gene encodes CDR1 MNHEY and CDR2 SMNVEV (reference sequence). Trimming cost V 2 bases and J 7 bases, with 11 bases left between them. CDR3 length equals 13 residues. CDR3 amino acids: CASSLMEQLEAFF. As DNA, the CDR3 is TGTGCCAGCAGTTTAATGGAACAGCTTGAAGCTTTCTTT.

The V and J genes are TRBV13 and TRBJ2-7, with D possibly TRBD1 on 6 matching bases. Between the trimmed V and J ends, which lost 1 base and 7 bases, there was a span of 11 bases. The germline gives CDR1 PRHDT, CDR2 FYEKMQ (reference sequence). The CDR3 runs to 13 residues. CDR3 in DNA: TGTGCCAGCAGCTTAGTCCAGGGGATGGAGCAGTACTTC. Translated, it gives CASSLVQGMEQYF.

J is TRBJ2-7 and V is TRBV19; 9 bases are shared with TRBD1. This CDR3 has 14 residues. Germline lookup yields CDR1 LNHDA and CDR2 SQIVND (reference sequence). The junction had 6 bases not matched to a gene; V was cut back by 4 bases and J by 5 bases. The chain's CDR3 is CASSKGDRANEQYF. CDR3 in DNA: TGTGCCAGTAGTAAGGGGGACAGGGCCAACGAGCAGTACTTC.

The table lists this clone with a count of one. The rearrangement links TRBV7-6 to TRBJ2-5; 7 bases match TRBD1. Germline lookup yields CDR1 SGHVS and CDR2 FNYEAQ. The junction had 16 bases not matched to a gene; V was cut back by 0 bases and J by 6 bases. This CDR3 comprises 18 residues. CDR3 loop: CASSLAATGPMRHQTQYF. For the CDR3, the DNA is TGTGCCAGCAGCTTAGCCGCGACAGGGCCTATGCGGCACCAGACCCAGTACTTC.

The chain couples TRBV15 to TRBJ2-3; D gene unclear. V lost 2 bases, J lost 2 bases, and 17 bases lay in between. Germline V gene data show CDR1 as LNHNV and CDR2 as YYDKDF (reference sequence). The CDR3 spans 17 residues. The CDR3 nucleotides are TGTGCCACCAGCAGATACACCCGGGTTACACCCACAGATACGCAGTATTTT. It encodes CATSRYTRVTPTDTQYF. The full variable domain, completed using reference TRBV15 and TRBJ2-3, is DAMVIQNPRYQVTQFGKPVTLSCSQTLNHNVMYWYQQKSSQAPKLLFHYYDKDFNNEADTPDNFQSRRPNTSFCFLDIRSPGLGDTAMYLCATSRYTRVTPTDTQYFGPGTRLTVL.

The V gene is TRBV2, the J gene TRBJ1-1; the D is unclear. CDR3 length equals 12 residues. Germline V CDR1 and CDR2: SNHLY, FYNNEI. V lost 1 base, J lost 7 bases, and 7 bases lay in between. In DNA, the CDR3 is TGTGCCAGCAGTGAAGTGTGGAGTGAAGCTTTCTTT. Translation gives CASSEVWSEAFF.

Only one count was recorded for this clone. This chain connects TRBV5-1 to TRBJ2-2; 11 bases are a match to TRBD2. Germline trimming cut 4 bases from V and 7 bases from J; bases unmatched to any gene: 3. The CDR3 sequence is 14 residues long. Germline V gene data show CDR1 as SGHRS and CDR2 as YFSETQ. CDR3 nucleotide sequence: TGCGCCAGCAGCCGTACTAGCGGGGGCGGGGAGCTGTTTTTT. Protein product: CASSRTSGGGELFF.

The V gene is TRBV29-1, the J gene TRBJ2-5; 11 bases are a match to TRBD1. V lost 4 bases, J lost 1 base, and 5 bases stayed unmatched. The germline gives CDR1 SQVTM, CDR2 ANQGSEA. The CDR3 is 15 amino acids. For the CDR3, the DNA is TGCAGCGTTGCCGGGACAGGGGGGGTCCAAGAGACCCAGTACTTC. Encoded protein: CSVAGTGGVQETQYF.

Only a few counts were recorded for this clone. The V and J genes are TRBV3-1 (or the pseudogene TRBV3-2) and TRBJ2-7; a possible D gene is TRBD1 (6 bases). The germline gives CDR1 LGHDT, CDR2 YNNKEL (reference sequence). This CDR3 is built from 14 residues. V was trimmed by 1 base and J by 3 bases, leaving 10 bases between them. CDR3 sequence: CASSQGTAFYEQYF. The DNA of the CDR3 is TGTGCCAGCAGCCAAGGGACAGCTTTCTACGAGCAGTACTTC.

The chain combines TRBV6-1 with TRBJ1-6; 8 bases map to TRBD1. The CDR3 runs to 13 residues. V lost 3 bases to trimming and J lost 10 bases; unmatched junction nucleotides: 2. CDR1 is MNHNS and CDR2 is SASEGT in the germline V gene. CDR3 bases: TGTGCCAGCAGTGAGACAGGGGTCTCACCCCTCCACTTT. This gives the protein CASSETGVSPLHF.

The CDR3 DNA reads as TGTGCCAGCAACCCCCGGGGCGGGGAGCTGTTTTTT. Its protein is CASNPRGGELFF. The chain is built from TRBV28 and TRBJ2-2, with D tentatively TRBD2 (5 bases). V was cut by 7 bases and J by 7 bases, with 10 bases left in between. Germline V CDR1 and CDR2: MDHEN, SYDVKM. This CDR3 is built from 12 residues. Using reference TRBV28 and TRBJ2-2 for the parts outside the CDR3, the full variable domain is DVKVTQSSRYLVKRTGEKVFLECVQDMDHENMFWYRQDPGLGLRLIYFSYDVKMKEKGDIPEGYSVSREKKERFSLILESASTNQTSMYLCASNPRGGELFFGEGSRLTVL.

This clone has more than one count but fewer than ten. The genes are TRBV2 and TRBJ2-7; possibly TRBD2 for D (5 bases). This CDR3 spans 13 amino acids. CDR1 and CDR2 from the germline V gene are SNHLY and FYNNEI. V lost 9 bases and J lost 2, with 14 bases in between. CDR3 nucleotides: TGTGCCAGTATCTTAGAGGGAACCTACGAGCAGTACTTC. Translated: CASILEGTYEQYF. The full variable domain, in which reference TRBV2 and TRBJ2-7 provide the parts outside the CDR3, is EPEVTQTPSHQVTQMGQEVILRCVPISNHLYFYWYRQILGQKVEFLVSFYNNEISEKSEIFDDQFSVERPDGSNFTLKIRSTKLEDSAMYFCASILEGTYEQYFGPGTRLTVT.

This chain uses TRBV6-5 with TRBJ1-1, with no clear D. CDR3 length: 13 residues. V was clipped by 4 bases and J by 5 bases, with 11 bases between them. CDR1 and CDR2 (germline): MNHEY, SVGAGI. CDR3 in amino acids: CASSSLLVTEAFF. CDR3 DNA sequence: TGTGCCAGCAGTTCCCTACTCGTAACTGAAGCTTTCTTT.

V is TRBV5-1 and J is TRBJ1-1; no reliable D call. Deletions cut 0 bases from V and 3 bases from J, with 12 bases between. The CDR3 consists of 15 residues. Germline V gene sequence: CDR1 SGHRS, CDR2 YFSETQ. Written as DNA, the CDR3 is TGCGCCAGCAGCTTGGCCAGGCAGGTATACACTGAAGCTTTCTTT. Its protein product is CASSLARQVYTEAFF.

The V and J genes are TRBV5-1 and TRBJ2-3; D is uncertain. The CDR3 extends over 14 amino acids. Trimming took off 3 bases at V and 1 base at J, with 9 bases between the two ends. Germline CDR1 is SGHRS and CDR2 is YFSETQ. CDR3 coding DNA: TGCGCCAGCAGCTCTTCCGGTCGCACAGATACGCAGTATTTT. Protein: CASSSSGRTDTQYF.

This rearrangement joins TRBV7-2 to TRBJ1-2; no definite D call. The length of the CDR3 is 14 residues. Germline V gives CDR1 SGHTA, CDR2 FQGNSA. The V gene lost 1 base and the J gene lost 2 bases, with 8 bases spanning the gap. Here the CDR3 reads CASSLDSFNYGYTF. CDR3 nucleotide sequence: TGTGCCAGCAGCTTAGACAGCTTCAACTATGGCTACACCTTC.

The CDR3 loop reads CASSTNQGARRGEAFF. CDR3 DNA sequence: TGTGCCAGTAGTACGAATCAGGGGGCCAGGCGCGGCGAAGCTTTCTTT. The rearrangement joins TRBV19 to TRBJ1-1; 8 nucleotides match TRBD1. The germline gives CDR1 LNHDA, CDR2 SQIVND (reference sequence). The CDR3 runs to 16 residues. V dropped 4 bases and J dropped 8; count of bases not matched to a gene: 15.

This chain connects TRBV14 to TRBJ2-7, with D tentatively TRBD2 (6 bases). The ends were cut back, 1 base at V and 7 bases at J, with 11 bases in the middle. Germline V CDR1 and CDR2: SGHDN, FVKESK. This CDR3 is 13 amino acids long. DNA of the CDR3: TGTGCCAGCAGCCAAGGGCTAGCGAGTGAGCAGTACTTC. Amino acids: CASSQGLASEQYF.

The V and J genes are TRBV7-8 and TRBJ2-1, with D unclear. Deletions cut 5 bases from V and 10 bases from J, with 15 bases between. This CDR3 is 13 amino acids long. Germline V gene data show CDR1 as SGHVS and CDR2 as FQNEAQ. CDR3 loop: CASSPRVTSEQFF. CDR3 bases: TGTGCCAGCAGCCCCCGGGTGACTTCCGAGCAGTTCTTC.

This clone was detected once. The rearrangement joins TRBV9 to TRBJ2-1; 9 nucleotides line up with TRBD2. In germline, CDR1 is SGDLS, CDR2 YYNGEE. J lost 0 bases, V lost 4 bases, and 11 bases had no gene match. This CDR3 has 18 residues. CDR3 loop: CASSPRSSGGTSYNEQFF. The CDR3, as DNA: TGTGCCAGCAGCCCTCGGAGTAGCGGGGGTACCTCCTACAATGAGCAGTTCTTC. Full variable domain (rest looked up from reference TRBV9 and TRBJ2-1): DSGVTQTPKHLITATGQRVTLRCSPRSGDLSVYWYQQSLDQGLQFLIQYYNGEERAKGNILERFSAQQFPDLHSELNLSSLELGDSALYFCASSPRSSGGTSYNEQFFGPGTRLTVL.

V and J are TRBV6-5 and TRBJ2-7; 8 positions match TRBD1. Germline trimming cut 4 bases from V and 5 bases from J; bases unmatched to any gene: 4. Germline CDR1 and CDR2: MNHEY and SVGAGI. The CDR3 has 13 amino acids. The CDR3 region has the DNA TGTGCCAGCAGTTTAGAGGACAGGGACGAGCAGTACTTC. Amino acid sequence: CASSLEDRDEQYF.

The CDR3 spells CASSFALNTDTQYF. The CDR3 nucleotides are TGTGCCAGCAGCTTCGCGCTGAACACAGATACGCAGTATTTT. The J gene is TRBJ2-3, the V gene TRBV7-3; D remains ambiguous. The germline CDR1 and CDR2 sequences are SGHTA and FQGTGA. CDR3 size: 14 residues. Trimming cost V 3 bases and J 2 bases, with 9 bases left between them.

The V gene is TRBV5-5, the J gene TRBJ1-3, with D maybe TRBD1 (5 bases). Trimming removed 0 bases at V and 4 bases at J, with 8 bases between. Germline CDR1 and CDR2: SGHKS and YYEKEE (reference sequence). There are 14 residues in the CDR3. CDR3 sequence: CASSLAGEGNTIYF. As DNA, the CDR3 is TGTGCCAGCAGCTTGGCGGGGGAAGGAAACACCATATATTTT. Filled out from reference TRBV5-5 and TRBJ1-3, the complete variable domain reads DAGVTQSPTHLIKTRGQQVTLRCSPISGHKSVSWYQQVLGQGPQFIFQYYEKEERGRGNFPDRFSARQFPNYSSELNVNALLLGDSALYLCASSLAGEGNTIYFGEGSWLTVV.

Here the CDR3 reads CASAPNYEQYF. Here the CDR3 DNA reads TGTGCCAGCGCGCCTAACTACGAGCAGTACTTC. The rearrangement joins TRBV6-5 to TRBJ2-7; D uncertain. With 8 bases removed from V and 3 bases from J, the gap between germline ends came to 8 bases. The CDR3 covers 11 residues. Germline CDR1 and CDR2: MNHEY and SVGAGI.

The table lists this clone with a count of one. The genes are TRBV4-1 and TRBJ2-5; D may be TRBD2 (5 bases). The V and J ends lost 4 bases and 5 bases respectively, with 14 bases between them. The germline gives CDR1 MGHRA, CDR2 YSYEKL. CDR3 length: 14 amino acids. The CDR3 reads CASSLHPTGETQYF. In DNA form, the CDR3 reads TGCGCCAGCAGCCTACACCCAACGGGGGAGACCCAGTACTTC.

The chain couples TRBV10-2 to TRBJ2-7; D gene ambiguous. Germline V gene data show CDR1 as WSHSY and CDR2 as SAAADI. This CDR3 is 12 amino acids long. The germline V and J ends were trimmed by 8 bases and 2 bases, with 10 bases remaining between them. CDR3 nucleotides: TGCGCCAGCTCCCAGATCACCTACGAGCAGTACTTC. It encodes CASSQITYEQYF.

This clone came up a few times. This rearrangement joins TRBV6-5 to TRBJ1-1; D remains ambiguous. Germline V CDR1 and CDR2: MNHEY, SVGAGI. With 6 bases removed from V and 1 base from J, the gap between germline ends came to 9 bases. This CDR3 is 13 amino acids long. DNA of the CDR3: TGTGCCAGCAGCTTACTACGGAACACTGAAGCTTTCTTT. Protein sequence: CASSLLRNTEAFF.